The entry that follows covers one T cell receptor beta chain sequence. Its specificity is not known. Germline lookup yields CDR1 MNHEY and CDR2 SVGEGT. This CDR3 has 13 amino acids. The V segment lost 6 bases and the J segment 2 bases; nucleotides outside the gene matches: 3. The sample comes from a study of T-cell memory formation after mild COVID-19. Overall study: Across donors, TCR clusters were largely donor specific. Whole-study findings and limits: Clones which contracted sat mainly in CM and EM if CD4+, and in EMRA if CD8+.

TCR alpha and TCR beta cDNA libraries carrying sample barcodes and UMIs were produced by 5'RACE using constant-segment primers. Using its own MiXCR run on the 5' RACE reads, TCRdb lists one record per CDR3 protein. The sample lists roughly 120,000 distinct CDR3 sequences; about 24% were seen once. The receptor was isolated from a young man who had mild COVID-19 (a few samples of this study predate the infection). Cell type and time point are not known. Sequenced material: PBMCs or a T cell subset sorted from them (not recorded which). V usage is TRBV6-2 or TRBV6-3 and J usage is TRBJ2-7, with 8 bases lining up with TRBD1. The CDR3 here is CASSRTGTYEQYF. The CDR3 bases are TGTGCCAGCAGCCGGACAGGGACCTACGAGCAGTACTTC.